This TCR beta chain was recovered during a study of response to subunit inactivated influenza vaccine. Study-level results: Every seasonal influenza vaccination brings in few new T cells, the authors suggested.

This clonotype was counted at least ten times. Its antigen is unidentified. TCRdb fed the RT-PCR reads into MiXCR, producing one record per CDR3 protein. The sample holds around 530,000 distinct CDR3 sequences, 12% seen once. Here the sequenced sample was PBMCs from blood, taken on the day of vaccination. The origin of this receptor is a man in his forties or fifties who received an inactivated influenza vaccine.

In DNA, the CDR3 is TGCAGTGCTAGAGATCGGATCGTTAGTTACACCGGGGAGCTGTTTTTT. Encoded protein: CSARDRIVSYTGELFF. The rearrangement joins TRBV20-1 to TRBJ2-2; unclear D gene. CDR1 DFQATT and CDR2 SNEGSKA come from the germline V gene (reference sequence). CDR3 length: 16 amino acids. V shed 0 bases and J shed 3 bases, with 14 bases lying between them.